Each of the 23 T cell receptor beta chains below was sequenced from the same sample in a study of shared clonotypes between healthy human individuals. Here immunoSEQ multiplex PCR was the method, and the copy in TCRdb shows in-frame clones only, minus some. The table includes nearly 1 million clones, less than 85% detected once. Sequencing used memory CD4+ T cells sorted from blood. Subset of the sample: CD45RA-negative fraction. These receptors all stem from a man younger than 35 in good health.

This sequence joins TRBV27 and TRBJ2-5; D ambiguous. Germline assignment: CDR1 MNHEY and CDR2 SMNVEV (reference sequence). Trimming left V 5 bases short and J 0 bases short, with 7 bases between. This CDR3 spans 13 amino acids. CDR3 amino acids: CASSIRYQETQYF. CDR3 coding DNA: TGTGCCAGCAGTATCCGGTACCAAGAGACCCAGTACTTC.

V usage is TRBV7-2 and J usage is TRBJ1-5, with unresolved D. CDR1 is SGHTA and CDR2 is FQGNSA in the germline V gene. The CDR3 runs to 14 residues. V lost 3 bases and J lost 0, with 6 bases in between. CDR3 amino acids: CASSFTNSNQPQHF. The DNA for the CDR3 is TGTGCCAGCAGCTTTACTAATAGCAATCAGCCCCAGCATTTT.

This rearrangement joins TRBV6-6 to TRBJ2-1; a weak D match, TRBD1 (5 bases). CDR1 and CDR2 (germline): MNHNY, SVGAGI (reference sequence). The CDR3 is 14 amino acids. The V gene lost 4 bases and the J gene lost 0 bases, with 7 bases spanning the gap. The CDR3 protein is CASSSTVSYNEQFF. CDR3 nucleotides: TGTGCCAGCAGTTCGACAGTCTCCTACAATGAGCAGTTCTTC.

This clone was seen repeatedly, ten times or more. The V gene is TRBV11-3, the J gene TRBJ2-3, with 8 bases lining up with TRBD1. Germline loops: CDR1 SGHNT, CDR2 YENEEA. The CDR3 totals 14 residues. V lost 6 bases, J lost 2 bases, and 4 bases stayed unmatched. The CDR3 DNA follows: TGTGCCAGCAGTCAGGGGGCCATCACAGATACGCAGTATTTT. Encoded protein: CASSQGAITDTQYF.

This clone was recorded once. The chain uses TRBV2 and TRBJ1-5; a possible D gene is TRBD1 (6 bases). CDR1 and CDR2 (germline): SNHLY, FYNNEI. The CDR3 is made up of 15 amino acids. V was pared by 6 bases and J by 7 bases, with 19 bases between. The CDR3 region has the DNA TGTGCCAGCAGCCAGGAGGGGGGATTAGGACAGCCCCAGCATTTT. Protein: CASSQEGGLGQPQHF. The variable domain in full, with the rest retrieved from reference TRBV2 and TRBJ1-5, is EPEVTQTPSHQVTQMGQEVILRCVPISNHLYFYWYRQILGQKVEFLVSFYNNEISEKSEIFDDQFSVERPDGSNFTLKIRSTKLEDSAMYFCASSQEGGLGQPQHFGDGTRLSIL.

This clone was counted a single time. This rearrangement joins TRBV21-1 to TRBJ2-7; the listed D gene, TRBD1, was not tested against the DNA. TRBV21-1 is listed as a pseudogene. The CDR3 extends over 18 amino acids. CDR3 sequence reads: CASSTYTDRGTGRYEQYF. CDR3 nucleotide sequence: TGTGCCAGCAGCACCTACACCGATCGGGGGACAGGGAGATACGAGCAGTACTTC.

The table lists this clone with a count of one. The rearrangement joins TRBV4-3 to TRBJ1-2; 7 positions match TRBD1. This CDR3 is 15 amino acids long. V trimming: 4 bases; J trimming: 2 bases; junction bases outside the gene matches: 7. Germline CDR1 LGHNA, CDR2 YSLEER. CDR3 nucleotide sequence: TGCGCCAGCAGCCCCATCGAACAGGGGAACTATGGCTACACCTTC. Translating it yields CASSPIEQGNYGYTF.

The rearrangement joins TRBV9 to TRBJ2-7; 8 nucleotides line up with TRBD1. J was trimmed by 6 bases and V by 3 bases; bases with no gene match: 8. Germline V gives CDR1 SGDLS, CDR2 YYNGEE. CDR3 size: 14 residues. The CDR3 DNA follows: TGTGCCAGCAGCGCACGAACAGGGACAGGCGAGCAGTACTTC. Residues: CASSARTGTGEQYF.

This clone has ten or more counts. This rearrangement joins TRBV10-2 to TRBJ2-1; no definite D call. This CDR3 is 10 amino acids long. Germline V gene sequence: CDR1 WSHSY, CDR2 SAAADI. The DNA for the CDR3 is TGCGTCCCAGCTCTAAATGAGCAGTTCTTC. Its translation is CVPALNEQFF.

This sequence joins TRBV2 and TRBJ2-2; D not resolved. CDR1 and CDR2 (germline): SNHLY, FYNNEI. The length of the CDR3 is 13 residues. Between the trimmed V and J ends, which lost 5 bases and 5 bases, there was a span of 9 bases. The CDR3 reads CASSSRWTGELFF. The CDR3, as DNA: TGTGCCAGCAGTTCACGCTGGACCGGGGAGCTGTTTTTT.

The chain uses TRBV11-3 and TRBJ2-2, with TRBD1 as a possible D gene (5 bases). Trimming stripped 5 bases from V and 6 bases from J, with 16 bases between. This CDR3 is built from 15 residues. The germline V gene encodes CDR1 SGHNT and CDR2 YENEEA. CDR3 sequence: CASSKIDSPAGELFF. CDR3 sequence (DNA): TGTGCCAGCAGCAAAATCGACAGTCCCGCCGGGGAGCTGTTTTTT.

The chain links TRBV11-2 to TRBJ2-7; D assignment may be TRBD1 or TRBD2 (5 bases each). Germline CDR1 and CDR2: SGHAT and FQNNGV. Trimming left V 5 bases short and J 0 bases short, with 20 bases between. This CDR3 is 17 amino acids long. Here the CDR3 DNA reads TGTGCCAGCAGCACATTAGGGGACGGGGTGAGCTCCTACGAGCAGTACTTC. As protein: CASSTLGDGVSSYEQYF.

This rearrangement joins TRBV5-1 to TRBJ2-3; weak D call: TRBD2 (5 bases). V lost 4 bases to trimming and J lost 1 base, with 16 bases between them. Per germline, CDR1 SGHRS and CDR2 YFSETQ. This CDR3 spans 16 amino acids. The CDR3 reads CASSKDGNGGTDTQYF. The CDR3 DNA reads as TGCGCCAGCAGCAAGGACGGGAATGGAGGCACAGATACGCAGTATTTT.

V is TRBV6-5 and J is TRBJ2-2, with 11 bases fitting TRBD2. Per the germline V gene, CDR1 is MNHEY and CDR2 is SVGAGI. The CDR3 has 16 amino acids. The V and J ends lost 4 bases and 3 bases, in that order; junction bases with no gene match: 4. The CDR3: CASSFLAGGYTGELFF. The CDR3 bases are TGTGCCAGCAGTTTCCTAGCGGGAGGATACACCGGGGAGCTGTTTTTT.

The J gene is TRBJ1-1, the V gene TRBV6-6; TRBD1 is a possible D gene (6 bases). Germline CDR1 is MNHNY and CDR2 is SVGAGI (reference sequence). The V end was cut by 2 bases, the J end by 4 bases, with 14 bases between. The CDR3 sequence is 15 residues long. CDR3 protein: CASSYRGRGGTEAFF. The CDR3 nucleotides are TGTGCCAGCAGTTACCGGGGCAGGGGTGGCACTGAAGCTTTCTTT.

This chain uses TRBV30 with TRBJ2-7; D may match TRBD1 or TRBD2 (6 bases each). CDR1 and CDR2 from the germline V gene are GTSNPN and SVGIG (reference sequence). This CDR3 comprises 14 residues. The germline V and J ends were trimmed by 5 bases and 3 bases, with 17 bases remaining between them. The CDR3: CAWARGDRLYEQYF. The CDR3 nucleotides are TGTGCCTGGGCTAGGGGGGACCGACTCTACGAGCAGTACTTC.

The chain combines TRBV30 with TRBJ2-5, with D possibly matching TRBD2 (6 bases). The germline V and J ends were trimmed by 4 bases and 4 bases, with 13 bases remaining between them. The germline CDR1 and CDR2 sequences are GTSNPN and SVGIG (reference sequence). The CDR3 is 13 amino acids. The CDR3 is CAWTMGRGETQYF. The CDR3 DNA sequence: TGTGCCTGGACCATGGGGCGGGGAGAGACCCAGTACTTC.

This clone came up a few times. The gene calls are TRBV7-6 and TRBJ1-1; 7 bases line up with TRBD1. CDR3 size: 14 residues. Per the germline V gene, CDR1 is SGHVS and CDR2 is FNYEAQ. V gave up 1 base and J gave up 4 bases; unmatched junction bases: 3. This CDR3 is CASSLGQGSTEAFF. CDR3 sequence (DNA): TGTGCCAGCAGCTTAGGACAGGGATCCACTGAAGCTTTCTTT.

The genes are TRBV11-2 and TRBJ2-7; D uncertain. The CDR3 loop spans 14 amino acids. V shed 0 bases and J shed 3 bases, with 9 bases lying between them. Germline V gene sequence: CDR1 SGHAT, CDR2 FQNNGV. In DNA form, the CDR3 reads TGTGCCAGCAGCTTAGATTGGCAAGGCTACGAGCAGTACTTC. It yields the protein CASSLDWQGYEQYF. The full variable domain, in which reference TRBV11-2 and TRBJ2-7 provide the parts outside the CDR3, is EAGVAQSPRYKIIEKRQSVAFWCNPISGHATLYWYQQILGQGPKLLIQFQNNGVVDDSQLPKDRFSAERLKGVDSTLKIQPAKLEDSAVYLCASSLDWQGYEQYFGPGTRLTVT.

This clone was seen a handful of times. The genes are TRBV27 and TRBJ1-3; perhaps TRBD1 as D (5 bases). The CDR3 covers 15 residues. The germline V gene encodes CDR1 MNHEY and CDR2 SMNVEV (reference sequence). With 2 bases removed from V and 4 bases from J, the gap between germline ends came to 12 bases. The CDR3 DNA reads as TGTGCCAGCAGTTTAGAGGGGAGGTCCGGAAACACCATATATTTT. Protein: CASSLEGRSGNTIYF.

V gene TRBV27 combines with J gene TRBJ2-3; D ambiguous. CDR1 MNHEY and CDR2 SMNVEV come from the germline V gene (reference sequence). V was clipped by 2 bases and J by 4 bases, with 13 bases between them. CDR3 length equals 15 residues. For the CDR3, the DNA is TGTGCCAGCAGTTTACGGCTCGGTGGTCCAGATACGCAGTATTTT. The encoded protein is CASSLRLGGPDTQYF.

The chain employs TRBV5-1 and TRBJ2-3; 14 bases are shared with TRBD2. The J segment lost 4 bases and the V segment lost 3 bases, leaving 7 bases of the junction unmatched. There are 17 residues in the CDR3. From germline, CDR1 is SGHRS and CDR2 YFSETQ. The CDR3 region is CASSWGSTSGGADTQYF. In DNA form, the CDR3 reads TGCGCCAGCAGCTGGGGATCGACTAGCGGGGGGGCAGATACGCAGTATTTT.

The CDR3 DNA reads TGCGCCAGCAGCCCTGGATATGGGACTAGCGTTAATGAGCAGTTCTTC. Translated: CASSPGYGTSVNEQFF. This chain connects TRBV5-1 to TRBJ2-1; 10 bases fit TRBD2. J was trimmed by 7 bases and V by 4 bases; bases with no gene match: 11. CDR3 length equals 16 residues. Germline V gene data show CDR1 as SGHRS and CDR2 as YFSETQ.